These T cell receptor beta chains were read from a single sample in a study of shared clonotypes between healthy human individuals. Sequenced by immunoSEQ multiplex PCR; TCRdb stores in-frame clones only, minus some. The sample consists of approximately 720,000 clones, about 90% of them appearing once. Sequenced material: naive CD8+ T cells sorted from blood. Receptors originate from a man aged 30-40 years in good health. Both conserved end residues are part of each CDR3. A D gene is named only where the DNA matches it firmly. Expanded clones get a size class; other rows say once, few or many, or leave the size out.

V	size	J	D	CDR3	DNA
TRBV5-4	-	TRBJ1-2	TRBD1	CASSATGGGYGYTF	TGTGCCAGCAGCGCAACAGGGGGCGGCTATGGCTACACCTTC
TRBV5-4	-	TRBJ2-4	TRBD1	CASSPTLGQGNIQYF	TGTGCCAGCAGCCCGACCCTCGGACAGGGGAACATTCAGTACTTC
TRBV5-1	-	TRBJ2-5	TRBD1	CASSPRDRQETQYF	TGCGCCAGCAGCCCCCGGGACAGACAAGAGACCCAGTACTTC
TRBV4-1	-	TRBJ2-7	-	CASSQVSTGTYEQYF	TGCGCCAGCAGCCAAGTTTCTACAGGGACATACGAGCAGTACTTC
TRBV28	once	TRBJ2-7	TRBD2	CASRQRTSAYEQYF	TGTGCCAGCAGGCAAAGGACTAGCGCCTACGAGCAGTACTTC
TRBV2	-	TRBJ2-3	TRBD2	CALSPAGVTDTQYF	TGTGCTCTCAGCCCGGCGGGAGTAACAGATACGCAGTATTTT
TRBV14	-	TRBJ1-1	-	CASSHYELNTEAFF	TGTGCCAGCAGCCATTACGAGTTGAACACTGAAGCTTTCTTT
TRBV11-3	-	TRBJ2-2	TRBD1	CASSLGGQGAAGELFF	TGTGCCAGCAGCTTGGGGGGACAGGGGGCGGCCGGGGAGCTGTTTTTT
TRBV27	-	TRBJ2-7	TRBD2	CASSPGTSYYEQYF	TGTGCCAGCAGCCCCGGGACTAGCTACTACGAGCAGTACTTC
TRBV5-4	once	TRBJ2-5	-	CASSIAETSKETQYF	TGTGCCAGCAGCATAGCGGAAACTAGTAAAGAGACCCAGTACTTC
TRBV27	-	TRBJ1-3	-	CASSFSRDGNTIYF	TGTGCCAGCAGTTTCTCCAGGGACGGAAACACCATATATTTT
TRBV11-2	-	TRBJ2-1	TRBD2	CASRKGTSGDYNEQFF	TGTGCCAGCAGAAAAGGGACTAGCGGGGATTACAATGAGCAGTTCTTC
TRBV6-6	-	TRBJ2-5	-	CASSPWPGLEETQYF	TGTGCCAGCAGTCCCTGGCCGGGCCTGGAAGAGACCCAGTACTTC
TRBV4-1	-	TRBJ2-4	-	CASSQVHGRGAKNIQYF	TGCGCCAGCAGCCAAGTGCACGGTAGAGGGGCCAAAAACATTCAGTACTTC
TRBV19	-	TRBJ2-7	-	CASSAGVSSYEQYF	TGTGCCAGTAGCGCAGGGGTCTCCTCCTACGAGCAGTACTTC
TRBV19	-	TRBJ2-1	TRBD2	CASSIVAGTGGEQFF	TGTGCCAGTAGTATAGTAGCGGGAACTGGTGGTGAGCAGTTCTTC
TRBV27	-	TRBJ1-2	-	CASSGTYGYTF	TGTGCCAGCAGTGGAACCTATGGCTACACCTTC
TRBV7-9	-	TRBJ1-3	-	CASTQSSGNTIYF	TGTGCCAGCACCCAGAGCTCTGGAAACACCATATATTTT
TRBV10-3	-	TRBJ2-7	TRBD1	CAISGRDRGAYEQYF	TGTGCCATCAGTGGAAGGGACAGGGGTGCCTACGAGCAGTACTTC
TRBV5-8	once	TRBJ2-5	-	CASSFQVYRTQYF	TGTGCCAGCAGCTTTCAGGTGTATCGGACCCAGTACTTC
TRBV7-2	once	TRBJ2-2	-	CASSHALNTGELFF	TGTGCCAGCAGCCACGCGTTGAACACCGGGGAGCTGTTTTTT
TRBV27	-	TRBJ1-1	-	CASSYGQEAFF	TGTGCCAGCAGTTATGGACAAGAAGCTTTCTTT
TRBV4-1	-	TRBJ2-2	-	CASSQDPPGIGELFF	TGCGCCAGCAGCCAAGATCCCCCAGGGATCGGGGAGCTGTTTTTT
TRBV28	-	TRBJ2-1	TRBD2	CASSLHYQREFYEQFF	TGTGCCAGCAGTTTACACTACCAGCGGGAGTTCTATGAGCAGTTCTTC
TRBV7-9	-	TRBJ2-5	-	CASSLEDSLQETQYF	TGTGCCAGCAGCTTAGAGGACTCTTTACAAGAGACCCAGTACTTC
TRBV19	-	TRBJ1-5	TRBD1	CASSPTGGNQPQHF	TGTGCCAGTAGTCCAACAGGGGGTAATCAGCCCCAGCATTTT
TRBV4-2	-	TRBJ2-7	TRBD1	CASSSPTGSYEQYF	TGTGCCAGCAGCTCCCCGACAGGGTCCTACGAGCAGTACTTC
TRBV5-5	-	TRBJ2-7	TRBD2	CASSLHLAGSAYEQYF	TGTGCCAGCAGCCTACATTTAGCGGGGAGCGCCTACGAGCAGTACTTC
TRBV27	-	TRBJ2-2	-	CASRQLNTGELFF	TGTGCCAGCAGACAGTTGAACACCGGGGAGCTGTTTTTT
TRBV19	-	TRBJ2-1	TRBD2	CASSRTSGGSYNEQFF	TGTGCCAGTAGTCGGACTAGCGGGGGGTCCTACAATGAGCAGTTCTTC
TRBV27	-	TRBJ2-1	TRBD2	CASSLIRTSGNDEQFF	TGTGCCAGCAGTTTAATCCGGACTAGCGGGAACGATGAGCAGTTCTTC
TRBV12-5	-	TRBJ2-1	TRBD2	CASGLVLSRLAGPGRHNEQFF	TGTGCTAGTGGTTTGGTATTATCACGGCTAGCGGGACCGGGCCGGCACAATGAGCAGTTCTTC
TRBV5-1	-	TRBJ1-4	TRBD1	CASSYQTGAGEKLFF	TGCGCCAGCAGCTATCAGACAGGGGCGGGTGAAAAACTGTTTTTT
TRBV19	-	TRBJ2-1	-	CASSIDGSSFYNEQFF	TGTGCCAGTAGTATAGATGGTAGCTCCTTTTACAATGAGCAGTTCTTC
TRBV4-1	-	TRBJ2-1	-	CASSQDRSSYNEQFF	TGCGCCAGCAGCCAAGACCGTAGCTCCTACAATGAGCAGTTCTTC
TRBV7-6	-	TRBJ2-2	-	CASSLGQGYANTGELFF	TGTGCCAGCAGCTTAGGTCAGGGGTACGCGAACACCGGGGAGCTGTTTTTT
TRBV28	-	TRBJ2-7	TRBD2	CASSLITSGSSYEQYF	TGTGCCAGCAGTTTGATAACTAGCGGGTCCTCCTACGAGCAGTACTTC